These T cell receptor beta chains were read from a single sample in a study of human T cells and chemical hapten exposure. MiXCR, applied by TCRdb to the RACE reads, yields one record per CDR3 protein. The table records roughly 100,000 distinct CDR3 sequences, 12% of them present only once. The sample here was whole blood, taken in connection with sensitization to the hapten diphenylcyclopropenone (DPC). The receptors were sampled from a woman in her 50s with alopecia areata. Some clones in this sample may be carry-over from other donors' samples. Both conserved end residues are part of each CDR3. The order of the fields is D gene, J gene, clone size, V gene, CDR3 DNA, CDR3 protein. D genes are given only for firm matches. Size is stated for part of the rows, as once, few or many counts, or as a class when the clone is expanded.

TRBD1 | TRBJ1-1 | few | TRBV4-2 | TGTGCCAGCAGCCAAGTCCGGGACAGGGGTTTCGCTGAAGCTTTCTTT | CASSQVRDRGFAEAFF
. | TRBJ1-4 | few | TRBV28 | TGTGCCAGCAGTTTAGACAGCTTGAATGAAAAACTGTTTTTT | CASSLDSLNEKLFF
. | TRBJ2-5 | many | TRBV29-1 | TGCAGCGTTAAGGAGGGGGGACAAGAGACCCAGTACTTC | CSVKEGGQETQYF
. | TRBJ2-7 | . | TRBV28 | TGTGCCAGCAGTTTTTTCGGGGGGCCGCCCTACGAGCAGTACTTC | CASSFFGGPPYEQYF
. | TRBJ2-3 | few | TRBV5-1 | TGCGCCAGCAGCCGGGGTTTCGCGGGGATCACAGATACGCAGTATTTT | CASSRGFAGITDTQYF
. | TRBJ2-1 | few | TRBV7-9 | TGTGCCAGCACCTCTACCGGGGGGCGTTTGGAAGAGCAGTTCTTC | CASTSTGGRLEEQFF
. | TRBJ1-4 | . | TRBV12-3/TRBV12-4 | TGTGCCAGCGTGACAGGCCCTAATGAAAAACTGTTTTTT | CASVTGPNEKLFF
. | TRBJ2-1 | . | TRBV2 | TGTGCCAGCAGTGAAATAGGGTACAATGAGCAGTTCTTC | CASSEIGYNEQFF
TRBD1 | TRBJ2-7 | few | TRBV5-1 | TGCGCCAGCAGCGGGACAGGGGTTCTTTACGAGCAGTACTTC | CASSGTGVLYEQYF
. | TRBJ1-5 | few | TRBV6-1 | TGTGCCAGCAGTGAGCGACAGCTGCCCCAGCATTTT | CASSERQLPQHF
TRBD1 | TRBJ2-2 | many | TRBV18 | TGTGCCAGCTCACCAAGTTCCGGGACAGGCACCGGGGAGCTGTTTTTT | CASSPSSGTGTGELFF
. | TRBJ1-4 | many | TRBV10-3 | TGTGCCATCAGTGACCTCAAGGGCTCGAATGAAAAACTGTTTTTT | CAISDLKGSNEKLFF
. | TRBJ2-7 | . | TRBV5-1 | TGCGCCAGCAGCTTGAGATTTGATTACGAGCAGTACTTC | CASSLRFDYEQYF
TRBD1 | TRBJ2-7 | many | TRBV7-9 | TGTGCCAGCAGCGTAGGACAGGGTACGGACGAGCAGTACTTC | CASSVGQGTDEQYF
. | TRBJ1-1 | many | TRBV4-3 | TGCGCCAGCAGCCACAGCAGCCACATGAACACTGAAGCTTTCTTT | CASSHSSHMNTEAFF
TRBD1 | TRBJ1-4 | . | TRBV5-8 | TGTGCCAGCAGCTTGTGGACAGGGCTAATTAATGAAAAACTGTTTTTT | CASSLWTGLINEKLFF
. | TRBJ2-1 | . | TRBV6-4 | TGTGCCAGCAGTGATGGGGACGGTGAGCAGTTCTTC | CASSDGDGEQFF
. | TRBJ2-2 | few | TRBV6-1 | TGTGCCAGCAGTGAAGCGGGGTCCCAAAACGGGGAGCTGTTTTTT | CASSEAGSQNGELFF
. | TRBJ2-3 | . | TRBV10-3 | TGTGCCATCAGAGCAACTGGAGATACGCAGTATTTT | CAIRATGDTQYF
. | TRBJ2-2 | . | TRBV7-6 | TGTGCCAGCAGCTCACCCTTTCTCACTGGACAGGGGGAGCTGTTTTTT | CASSSPFLTGQGELFF
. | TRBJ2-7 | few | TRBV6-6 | TGTGCCAGCAGTTACCAGGGGGGTTCCTACGAGCAGTACTTC | CASSYQGGSYEQYF
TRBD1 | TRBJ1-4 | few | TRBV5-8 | TGTGCCAGCAGCTCAGGACAGGGCAGTGAAAAACTGTTTTTT | CASSSGQGSEKLFF
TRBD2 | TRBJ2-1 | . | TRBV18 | TGTGCCAGCTCACCACTTAGGGGGACTAGCTCCTCCAATGAGCAGTTCTTC | CASSPLRGTSSSNEQFF
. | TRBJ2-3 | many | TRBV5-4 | TGTGCCAGCAGCTTCGGCGGGGACGGGGATACGCAGTATTTT | CASSFGGDGDTQYF
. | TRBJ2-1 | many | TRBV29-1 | TGCAGCGTTGAAGGATACAATGAGCAGTTCTTC | CSVEGYNEQFF
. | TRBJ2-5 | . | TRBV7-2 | TGTGCCAGCAGCTTAGCGCAAGGGGGGCAAGAGACCCAGTACTTC | CASSLAQGGQETQYF
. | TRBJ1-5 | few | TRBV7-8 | TGTGCCAGCAGCTTAGTCCGGCAGGACAATCAGCCCCAGCATTTT | CASSLVRQDNQPQHF
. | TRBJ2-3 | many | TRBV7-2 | TGTGCCAGCAGCTTGGGTAATACGCAGTATTTT | CASSLGNTQYF
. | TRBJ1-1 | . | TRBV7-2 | TGTGCCACTATGCCCTTACAGGGCTTAAACACTGAAGCTTTCTTT | CATMPLQGLNTEAFF
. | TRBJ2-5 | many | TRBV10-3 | TGTGCCATCAGTCTAAGTGACAGTCAAGAGACCCAGTACTTC | CAISLSDSQETQYF
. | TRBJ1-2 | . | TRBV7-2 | TGTGCCAGCAGCTTAGCGCAAAAAGGGAAGAGCTATGGCTACACCTTC | CASSLAQKGKSYGYTF
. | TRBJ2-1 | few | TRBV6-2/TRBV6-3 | TGTGCCAGCTCTAAATGGGTAGTTAGCTATGAGCAGTTCTTC | CASSKWVVSYEQFF
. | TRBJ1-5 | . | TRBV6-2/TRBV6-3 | TGTGCCAGCACCACGAGGAGGGTAAGCAATCAGCCCCAGCATTTT | CASTTRRVSNQPQHF
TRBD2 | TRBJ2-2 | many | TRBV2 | TGTGCCAGCAGTAGGACTAGCGGGACCGGGGAGCTGTTTTTT | CASSRTSGTGELFF
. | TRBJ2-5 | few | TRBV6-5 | TGTGCCAGCACCTCAGGTCAAGAGACCCAGTACTTC | CASTSGQETQYF
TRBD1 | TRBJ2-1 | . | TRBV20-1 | TGCAGTGCTAGAGATATTCGACAGGGATCCACTAGTGATCTGCAGTTCTTC | CSARDIRQGSTSDLQFF
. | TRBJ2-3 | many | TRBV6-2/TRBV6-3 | TGTGCCAGCAGTTTCGGCAATACGCAGTATTTT | CASSFGNTQYF
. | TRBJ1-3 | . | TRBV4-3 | TGCGCCAGCAGCCAAGAACCGGGAGACACCATATATTTT | CASSQEPGDTIYF
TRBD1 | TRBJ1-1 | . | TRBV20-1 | TGCAGTGCAACCAGGGGGCGGACTGAAGCTTTCTTT | CSATRGRTEAFF
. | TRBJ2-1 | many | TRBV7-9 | TGTGCCAGCAGCTTAGCGGGAGTCAAGGATGAGCAGTTCTTC | CASSLAGVKDEQFF
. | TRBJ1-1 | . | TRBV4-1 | TGCGCCAGCAGCCAAGACCGTCAAGCTTTCTTT | CASSQDRQAFF
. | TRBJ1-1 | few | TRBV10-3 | TGTGCCATCAGGAGGGGGACGGATAACACTGAAGCTTTCTTT | CAIRRGTDNTEAFF
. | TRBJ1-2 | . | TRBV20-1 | TGCAGTGCTAGTGACCCTAACTATGGCTACACCTTC | CSASDPNYGYTF
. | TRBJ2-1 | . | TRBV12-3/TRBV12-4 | TGTGCCAGCACGGGGAGCTCCTACAATGAGCAGTTCTTC | CASTGSSYNEQFF
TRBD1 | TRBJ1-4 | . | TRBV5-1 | TGCGCCAGCAGCCTACTTCCGGGACAGGACAATGAAAAACTGTTTTTT | CASSLLPGQDNEKLFF
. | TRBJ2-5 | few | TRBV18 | TGTGCCAGCTCACGGCAGAATCAAGAGACCCAGTACTTC | CASSRQNQETQYF
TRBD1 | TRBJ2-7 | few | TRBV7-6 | TGTGCCAGCAGCTTAGCGCAACTGGGGGACAGCCACTACGAGCAGTACTTC | CASSLAQLGDSHYEQYF
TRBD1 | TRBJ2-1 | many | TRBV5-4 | TGTGCCAGCAGCTCTCTCGGAACCGGGACAGTCAATGAGCAGTTCTTC | CASSSLGTGTVNEQFF
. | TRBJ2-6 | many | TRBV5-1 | TGCGCCAGCAGCTCCCCGATTAGTCCTGGGGCCAACGTCCTGACTTTC | CASSSPISPGANVLTF
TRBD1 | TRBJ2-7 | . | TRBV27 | TGTGCCAGCAGTCCACCGGGACAGAGCTCCTACGAGCAGTACTTC | CASSPPGQSSYEQYF
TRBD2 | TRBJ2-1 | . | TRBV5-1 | TGCGCCAGCGAACTAGCGGGAACTAATGAGCAGTTCTTC | CASELAGTNEQFF
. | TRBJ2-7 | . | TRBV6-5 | TGTGCCTGCGGGGTCCCACCTTACGAGCAGTACTTC | CACGVPPYEQYF
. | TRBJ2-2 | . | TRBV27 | TGTGCCAGCAGTTACGCCGCGGAGGGCACCGGGGAGCTGTTTTTT | CASSYAAEGTGELFF
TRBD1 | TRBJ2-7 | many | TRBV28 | TGTGCCAGCAGTTCGCCTGGGACAGCTTCCTACGAGCAGTACTTC | CASSSPGTASYEQYF